Listed below are T cell receptor beta chains from one sample, sequenced in a study of CD8+CD57+ T cells in acquired aplastic anemia. TCRdb used MiXCR to reprocess the reads, holding one entry per CDR3 protein. The sample gives around 430,000 distinct CDR3 sequences, about a third of which show up once; less than 0.85% is in the top ten. The sample consisted of sorted CD4+, CD8+, or CD8+CD57+ T cells (not recorded which) from PBMCs. The receptors were gathered from a human donor with aplastic anemia. CDR3s include the opening cysteine and the closing phenylalanine or tryptophan. Fields, in order: clone size, J gene, D gene, V gene, CDR3 DNA, CDR3 protein. D genes are given only for firm matches. Clone sizes are given selectively: once, few, many, or a class where the clone is expanded.

abundance: .
j_gene: TRBJ1-3
d_gene: .
v_gene: TRBV30
CDR3nt: TGTGCCTGGAGTGGTCGTGGGGGTTCTGGAAACACCATATATTTT
CDR3aa: CAWSGRGGSGNTIYF

abundance: many
j_gene: TRBJ1-6
d_gene: TRBD1
v_gene: TRBV20-1
CDR3nt: TGCAGTGCCAGTAGAGGACAGGGGAATTCACCCCTCCACTTT
CDR3aa: CSASRGQGNSPLHF

abundance: .
j_gene: TRBJ2-6
d_gene: TRBD2
v_gene: TRBV24-1
CDR3nt: TGTGCCAGCAGTGAACGGGGGGGCAGTGGGGCCAACGTCCTGACTTTC
CDR3aa: CASSERGGSGANVLTF

abundance: .
j_gene: TRBJ1-5
d_gene: .
v_gene: TRBV20-1
CDR3nt: TGCAGTGCTAGATTAAGAGGGACAAATCAGCCCCAGCATTTT
CDR3aa: CSARLRGTNQPQHF

abundance: .
j_gene: TRBJ2-1
d_gene: .
v_gene: TRBV7-7
CDR3nt: TGTGCTAGCAGCAACGCCCTGGGCGGTGAGCAGTTCTTC
CDR3aa: CASSNALGGEQFF

abundance: .
j_gene: TRBJ1-2
d_gene: .
v_gene: TRBV20-1
CDR3nt: TGCAGACCGGACGGGCATGGCTACACCTTC
CDR3aa: CRPDGHGYTF

abundance: many
j_gene: TRBJ1-3
d_gene: .
v_gene: TRBV10-3
CDR3nt: TGTGCCATCAGTAGCCTGGACTCTGGAAACACCATATATTTT
CDR3aa: CAISSLDSGNTIYF

abundance: many
j_gene: TRBJ1-2
d_gene: .
v_gene: TRBV19
CDR3nt: TGTGCCAGTAGTATGACCCTAACGACAGGATATGGCTACACCTTC
CDR3aa: CASSMTLTTGYGYTF

abundance: .
j_gene: TRBJ1-6
d_gene: .
v_gene: TRBV15
CDR3nt: TGTGCCACCAGCAGTGGGAGGACGGGGTCACAACCCCTCCACTTT
CDR3aa: CATSSGRTGSQPLHF

abundance: .
j_gene: TRBJ1-1
d_gene: .
v_gene: TRBV12-3/TRBV12-4
CDR3nt: TGTGCCAGCAGTTCCGGGGGGACGAACACTGAAGCTTTCTTT
CDR3aa: CASSSGGTNTEAFF

abundance: .
j_gene: TRBJ2-2
d_gene: TRBD2
v_gene: TRBV5-1
CDR3nt: TGCGCCAGCAGCGGGACTAGCTCGAACACCGGGGAGCTGTTTTTT
CDR3aa: CASSGTSSNTGELFF

abundance: many
j_gene: TRBJ1-1
d_gene: .
v_gene: TRBV15
CDR3nt: TGTGCCACCAGCAGAGATGCACTTTTCGCTGAAGCTTTCTTT
CDR3aa: CATSRDALFAEAFF

abundance: few
j_gene: TRBJ1-3
d_gene: .
v_gene: TRBV5-1
CDR3nt: TGCGCCAGCAGCCCCCGGGTGGCCGACTCTGGAAACACCATATATTTT
CDR3aa: CASSPRVADSGNTIYF

abundance: many
j_gene: TRBJ2-7
d_gene: .
v_gene: TRBV9
CDR3nt: TGTGCCAGCAGCCCCGGGTCGACCTACGAGCAGTACTTC
CDR3aa: CASSPGSTYEQYF

abundance: many
j_gene: TRBJ2-7
d_gene: TRBD2
v_gene: TRBV25-1
CDR3nt: TGTGCCAGCAGTGAAACGGGACTAGCGGGAGTCTACGAGCAGTACTTC
CDR3aa: CASSETGLAGVYEQYF

abundance: .
j_gene: TRBJ1-6
d_gene: .
v_gene: TRBV7-2
CDR3nt: TGTGCCAGCAGTTCGACGGTCGGTCCCTATAATTCACCCCTCCACTTT
CDR3aa: CASSSTVGPYNSPLHF

abundance: many
j_gene: TRBJ1-5
d_gene: .
v_gene: TRBV7-9
CDR3nt: TGTGCCAGCAGCTTAAGTGAATCTCGGGTCAATCAGCCCCAGCATTTT
CDR3aa: CASSLSESRVNQPQHF

abundance: once
j_gene: TRBJ1-5
d_gene: TRBD1
v_gene: TRBV6-4
CDR3nt: TGTACCAGCAGTGGCTTGCCTCAAACAGGGGGCGGCCAGCCCCAGCATTTT
CDR3aa: CTSSGLPQTGGGQPQHF

abundance: many
j_gene: TRBJ2-7
d_gene: TRBD1
v_gene: TRBV19
CDR3nt: TGTGCCAGTAGTATAGACGGGACAGGGTATCGGGACGAGCAGTACTTC
CDR3aa: CASSIDGTGYRDEQYF

abundance: .
j_gene: TRBJ1-2
d_gene: TRBD1
v_gene: TRBV29-1
CDR3nt: TGCAGTTGGACAGGGGGGATCGAGTATGGCTACACCTTC
CDR3aa: CSWTGGIEYGYTF

abundance: .
j_gene: TRBJ1-3
d_gene: TRBD1
v_gene: TRBV19
CDR3nt: TGTGCCGCTGGACAGGGCTCTGGAAACACCATATATTTT
CDR3aa: CAAGQGSGNTIYF

abundance: .
j_gene: TRBJ2-1
d_gene: TRBD2
v_gene: TRBV30
CDR3nt: TGTGCCTGGAGTCCTCTAGCGGGAGCAGGTGAGCAGTTCTTC
CDR3aa: CAWSPLAGAGEQFF

abundance: .
j_gene: TRBJ2-7
d_gene: .
v_gene: TRBV7-2
CDR3nt: TGTGCCAGCAGCTTAGGAGGGGCAGGGTGGGACGAGCAGTACTTC
CDR3aa: CASSLGGAGWDEQYF

abundance: .
j_gene: TRBJ1-2
d_gene: .
v_gene: TRBV6-1
CDR3nt: TGTGCCAGCAGGAGGGCAGAGCTGGGCTACACCTTC
CDR3aa: CASRRAELGYTF

abundance: .
j_gene: TRBJ1-2
d_gene: .
v_gene: TRBV9
CDR3nt: TGTGCCAGCAGCGCCCTGACGTTAGACTATGGCTACACCTTC
CDR3aa: CASSALTLDYGYTF

abundance: few
j_gene: TRBJ2-3
d_gene: .
v_gene: TRBV7-3
CDR3nt: TGTGCCAGCAGCGCGCGGAGCGGAGGCACAGATACGCAGTATTTT
CDR3aa: CASSARSGGTDTQYF

abundance: .
j_gene: TRBJ2-7
d_gene: .
v_gene: TRBV6-1
CDR3nt: TGTGCCAGCAGTGATTGGCCGAACTCCTACGAGCAGTACTTC
CDR3aa: CASSDWPNSYEQYF

abundance: many
j_gene: TRBJ2-4
d_gene: .
v_gene: TRBV7-8
CDR3nt: TGTGCCAGCAGCTTGGACAAAAACATTCAGTACTTC
CDR3aa: CASSLDKNIQYF

abundance: few
j_gene: TRBJ1-3
d_gene: TRBD1
v_gene: TRBV12-3/TRBV12-4
CDR3nt: TGTGCCAGCAGAATTTGGGACAGGGCCCCTGTCACCATATATTTT
CDR3aa: CASRIWDRAPVTIYF

abundance: .
j_gene: TRBJ2-7
d_gene: .
v_gene: TRBV30
CDR3nt: TGTGCCTGGAGTGCGGGAAACCTCTACGAGCAGTACTTC
CDR3aa: CAWSAGNLYEQYF

abundance: few
j_gene: TRBJ2-3
d_gene: .
v_gene: TRBV5-1
CDR3nt: TGCGCCAGCAGCTTGGCACTAGCAGCTGGCACAGATACGCAGTATTTT
CDR3aa: CASSLALAAGTDTQYF

abundance: .
j_gene: TRBJ2-7
d_gene: TRBD1
v_gene: TRBV11-2
CDR3nt: TGTGCCAGCAGCTTAGTAGTGACAGGGGGCACCTACGAGCAGTACTTC
CDR3aa: CASSLVVTGGTYEQYF

abundance: .
j_gene: TRBJ2-7
d_gene: .
v_gene: TRBV27
CDR3nt: TGTGCCAGCAGTTCCGGGCTAGCTGTTAACGAGCAGCACTTC
CDR3aa: CASSSGLAVNEQHF

abundance: many
j_gene: TRBJ1-1
d_gene: .
v_gene: TRBV19
CDR3nt: TGTGCCAGTAGTATAGATGGGGCGGTCCCTGAAGCTTTCTTT
CDR3aa: CASSIDGAVPEAFF

abundance: many
j_gene: TRBJ2-1
d_gene: .
v_gene: TRBV29-1
CDR3nt: TGCAGCGTCACAGGTTACAATGAGCAGTTCTTC
CDR3aa: CSVTGYNEQFF

abundance: once
j_gene: TRBJ1-2
d_gene: .
v_gene: TRBV7-9
CDR3nt: TGTGCCAGCAGCTTAGGGACCAGTGGCTACACCTTC
CDR3aa: CASSLGTSGYTF

abundance: few
j_gene: TRBJ2-1
d_gene: TRBD2
v_gene: TRBV9
CDR3nt: TGTGCCAGCAGCGCCCCAGCGGGACTCATGATCAATGAGCAGTTCTTC
CDR3aa: CASSAPAGLMINEQFF

abundance: .
j_gene: TRBJ2-2
d_gene: .
v_gene: TRBV5-1
CDR3nt: TGCGCCAGCAGCCATTCCACAGACGGGGAGCTGTTTTTT
CDR3aa: CASSHSTDGELFF

abundance: many
j_gene: TRBJ1-6
d_gene: .
v_gene: TRBV19
CDR3nt: TGTGCCAGTAGTCATCTAGATCCGAATTCACCCCTCCACTTT
CDR3aa: CASSHLDPNSPLHF

abundance: .
j_gene: TRBJ2-7
d_gene: .
v_gene: TRBV29-1
CDR3nt: TGCAGCGTTGACGTACGCGGGACCTACGAGCAGTACTTC
CDR3aa: CSVDVRGTYEQYF

abundance: .
j_gene: TRBJ1-4
d_gene: .
v_gene: TRBV25-1
CDR3nt: TGTGCCAGCAGGAGGGACGGAGGATGGGAAAAACTGTTTTTT
CDR3aa: CASRRDGGWEKLFF

abundance: .
j_gene: TRBJ2-7
d_gene: .
v_gene: TRBV20-1
CDR3nt: TGCAGTGCTAGAAGCAGTCGACTGTTAAGCTCCTACGAGCAGTACTTC
CDR3aa: CSARSSRLLSSYEQYF

abundance: .
j_gene: TRBJ1-6
d_gene: .
v_gene: TRBV2
CDR3nt: TGTGCCAACACCAACGCAGGGAGTAATTCACCCCTCCACTTT
CDR3aa: CANTNAGSNSPLHF

abundance: .
j_gene: TRBJ2-3
d_gene: .
v_gene: TRBV5-1
CDR3nt: TGCGCCAGCAGCACAAAACAGGGTATCGATACGCAGTATTTT
CDR3aa: CASSTKQGIDTQYF

abundance: few
j_gene: TRBJ2-7
d_gene: TRBD2
v_gene: TRBV5-1
CDR3nt: TGCGCCAGCAGCTTGGGGCCTAGCGGGAGGGCCTACGAGCAGTACTTC
CDR3aa: CASSLGPSGRAYEQYF

abundance: few
j_gene: TRBJ2-7
d_gene: TRBD1
v_gene: TRBV30
CDR3nt: TGTGCCTGGAGCCCAAAAACGGGACAGGGGGACTCCTACGAGCAGTACTTC
CDR3aa: CAWSPKTGQGDSYEQYF

abundance: .
j_gene: TRBJ2-7
d_gene: .
v_gene: TRBV29-1
CDR3nt: TGCAGCTTAGAGTGGGGTTACTACGAGCAGTACTTC
CDR3aa: CSLEWGYYEQYF

abundance: .
j_gene: TRBJ1-5
d_gene: .
v_gene: TRBV5-6
CDR3nt: TGTGCCAGCAGCTGGGCAGGGGTTAGGCAGCCCCAGCATTTT
CDR3aa: CASSWAGVRQPQHF

abundance: .
j_gene: TRBJ1-5
d_gene: .
v_gene: TRBV25-1
CDR3nt: TGTGCTAGCAGTGACGGACAAAAAAATCAGCCCCAGCATTTT
CDR3aa: CASSDGQKNQPQHF

abundance: many
j_gene: TRBJ2-7
d_gene: TRBD1
v_gene: TRBV14
CDR3nt: TGTGCCAGCAGCCAATGGTATGGACAGGGCTACGAGCAGTACTTC
CDR3aa: CASSQWYGQGYEQYF

abundance: few
j_gene: TRBJ2-1
d_gene: .
v_gene: TRBV5-1
CDR3nt: TGCGCCAGCGCCTTAGGCTCCTACAATGAGCAGTTCTTC
CDR3aa: CASALGSYNEQFF

abundance: many
j_gene: TRBJ1-2
d_gene: .
v_gene: TRBV12-3/TRBV12-4
CDR3nt: TGTGCCAGCACCCCTGCCATGGCTTATGGCTACACCTTC
CDR3aa: CASTPAMAYGYTF

abundance: once
j_gene: TRBJ2-1
d_gene: .
v_gene: TRBV25-1
CDR3nt: TGTGCCAGCAGTGACAGGGGGCTAGCGGCGAACAATGAGCAGTTCTTC
CDR3aa: CASSDRGLAANNEQFF

abundance: .
j_gene: TRBJ1-6
d_gene: TRBD1
v_gene: TRBV7-3
CDR3nt: TGTCCCAGCAGCTTGGGACAGTCTAATTCACCCCTCCACTTT
CDR3aa: CPSSLGQSNSPLHF

abundance: once
j_gene: TRBJ1-2
d_gene: .
v_gene: TRBV15
CDR3nt: TGTGCCACCAGCAGAGATATACTAGGGGCCTATGGCTACACCTTC
CDR3aa: CATSRDILGAYGYTF